Below are 28 T cell receptor beta chains sequenced from a single sample in a study of T cell responses to AZD1222 COVID-19 vaccine. Measured with immunoSEQ multiplex PCR; TCRdb has only the in-frame clones, and not every one. Found here are roughly 170,000 clones, approximately 94% of them singletons; the top ten hold roughly 1.7%. Here the sequenced sample was peripheral blood, taken 28 days after the second AZD1222 dose. Receptors originate from an adult who received the AZD1222 COVID-19 vaccine.

The rearrangement joins TRBV19 to TRBJ2-1, with 9 nucleotides matching TRBD2. This CDR3 contains 17 residues. Germline CDR1 and CDR2: LNHDA and SQIVND (reference sequence). The V and J ends lost 9 bases and 0 bases, in that order; junction bases with no gene match: 12. The CDR3: CARSPDSGSNSYNEQFF. The CDR3 DNA reads as TGTGCCAGAAGCCCCGATAGCGGGAGTAACTCCTACAATGAGCAGTTCTTC.

The genes are TRBV11-2 and TRBJ1-1; 9 bases agree with TRBD1. CDR1 is SGHAT, CDR2 FQNNGV, per germline. V was pared by 5 bases and J by 5 bases, with 6 bases of the junction left unmatched. The CDR3 sequence is 14 residues long. The CDR3 DNA reads TGTGCCAGCAGCGCCGACAGGGGGGTGACTGAAGCTTTCTTT. Translated, it gives CASSADRGVTEAFF.

This chain joins TRBV10-2 and TRBJ2-2; D remains unclear. The germline V gene has CDR1 WSHSY and CDR2 SAAADI. The CDR3 length is 11 residues. V was clipped by 2 bases and J by 7 bases, with 2 bases between them. The CDR3 bases are TGCGCCAGCAGTGAGCTCGGGGAGCTGTTTTTT. Amino acids: CASSELGELFF.

The CDR3 coding sequence is TGTGCCAGCTCACCGGGAAAAAACACCGGGGAGCTGTTTTTT. Translating gives CASSPGKNTGELFF. The rearrangement links TRBV18 to TRBJ2-2; D call uncertain. From germline, CDR1 is KGHSH and CDR2 LQKENI. The CDR3 is 14 residues long. With 3 bases removed from V and 2 bases from J, the gap between germline ends came to 7 bases.

V gene TRBV7-3 combines with J gene TRBJ2-5; 11 nucleotides match TRBD1. Germline-derived CDR1 and CDR2 are SGHTA and FQGTGA. This CDR3 is 16 amino acids long. The trim removed 2 bases at V and 5 bases at J, leaving 7 bases unmatched. DNA of the CDR3: TGTGCCAGCAGCTTACGAGGACAGGGGGCCCGGGAGACCCAGTACTTC. This codes for CASSLRGQGARETQYF.

The gene calls are TRBV19 and TRBJ2-7; D is perhaps TRBD1 (5 bases). The CDR3 sequence is 13 residues long. Trimming shortened V by 5 bases and J by 0 bases, and 8 bases separated the two germline ends. Germline CDR1 reads LNHDA; CDR2 reads SQIVND (reference sequence). CDR3: CASSQGVSYEQYF. The CDR3 DNA reads TGTGCCAGTAGTCAAGGGGTCTCCTACGAGCAGTACTTC. The full variable domain, its missing parts supplied by reference TRBV19 and TRBJ2-7, is DGGITQSPKYLFRKEGQNVTLSCEQNLNHDAMYWYRQDPGQGLRLIYYSQIVNDFQKGDIAEGYSVSREKKESFPLTVTSAQKNPTAFYLCASSQGVSYEQYFGPGTRLTVT.

This clone came up once. The chain recombines TRBV6-2 or TRBV6-3 with TRBJ1-1; D is uncertain. The ends were cut back, 2 bases at V and 2 bases at J, with 6 bases in the middle. Germline CDR1 MNHEY, CDR2 SVGEGT. The CDR3 contains 13 residues. CDR3 DNA: TGTGCCAGCAGTTACACAGCAAACACTGAAGCTTTCTTT. Translating it yields CASSYTANTEAFF.

This chain links TRBV19 with TRBJ1-1, with D hard to call. Germline V gives CDR1 LNHDA, CDR2 SQIVND (reference sequence). The CDR3 spans 13 residues. Between the trimmed V and J ends, which lost 7 bases and 0 bases, there was a span of 9 bases. In DNA, the CDR3 is TGTGCCAGTAAGTTCAGAATGAACACTGAAGCTTTCTTT. It is translated as CASKFRMNTEAFF.

This clone appeared a single time. The chain links TRBV28 to TRBJ2-7; D ambiguous. In germline, CDR1 is MDHEN, CDR2 SYDVKM. Trimming took off 3 bases at V and 6 bases at J, with 12 bases between the two ends. The CDR3 spans 13 residues. The CDR3 reads CASSLRVFGEQYF. Written as DNA, the CDR3 is TGTGCCAGCAGTTTGCGAGTTTTCGGCGAGCAGTACTTC. Variable domain in full (rest from reference TRBV28 and TRBJ2-7): DVKVTQSSRYLVKRTGEKVFLECVQDMDHENMFWYRQDPGLGLRLIYFSYDVKMKEKGDIPEGYSVSREKKERFSLILESASTNQTSMYLCASSLRVFGEQYFGPGTRLTVT.

The V and J genes are TRBV5-1 and TRBJ1-1; D uncertain. This CDR3 has 14 amino acids. The V and J ends lost 5 bases and 2 bases respectively, with 13 bases between them. In germline, CDR1 is SGHRS, CDR2 YFSETQ. DNA of the CDR3: TGCGCCAGCAGGGGAGGGCAGGTCAACACTGAAGCTTTCTTT. It encodes CASRGGQVNTEAFF.

This sequence joins TRBV18 and TRBJ2-1, with D possibly being TRBD1 or TRBD2 (5 bases each). The CDR3 runs 16 residues. V was shortened by 6 bases and J by 0 bases, with 15 bases between the two germline ends. The germline V gene encodes CDR1 KGHSH and CDR2 LQKENI. CDR3 loop: CASSANAGSSYNEQFF. In DNA, the CDR3 is TGTGCCAGCTCCGCCAATGCAGGGAGCTCCTACAATGAGCAGTTCTTC.

The J gene is TRBJ1-1, the V gene TRBV11-2; D not certain. The CDR3 length is 15 residues. V lost 1 base and J lost 2, with 11 bases in between. Germline CDR1 reads SGHAT; CDR2 reads FQNNGV. CDR3: CASSLAGSGNTEAFF. In DNA, the CDR3 is TGTGCCAGCAGCTTAGCAGGATCTGGAAACACTGAAGCTTTCTTT.

This rearrangement joins TRBV4-3 to TRBJ1-1, with 7 nucleotides matching TRBD1. The CDR3 covers 17 residues. J was trimmed by 3 bases and V by 0 bases; bases with no gene match: 10. Per germline, CDR1 LGHNA and CDR2 YSLEER. The CDR3 here is CASSQEIGGGADTEAFF. CDR3 sequence (DNA): TGCGCCAGCAGCCAAGAGATTGGAGGGGGCGCGGACACTGAAGCTTTCTTT.

This rearrangement joins TRBV7-3 to TRBJ2-3; 11 bases agree with TRBD2. J lost 2 bases, V lost 5 bases, and 12 bases had no gene match. Per the germline V gene, CDR1 is SGHTA and CDR2 is FQGTGA. This CDR3 is built from 18 residues. The CDR3 region is CASSTRDIAGGPTDTQYF. The CDR3 DNA reads TGTGCCAGCAGCACCCGAGACATAGCGGGAGGGCCCACAGATACGCAGTATTTT.

CDR3: CASSEGQRYRGYTF. The CDR3, as DNA: TGTGCCAGCAGTGAAGGACAGCGTTACCGAGGCTACACCTTC. The J gene is TRBJ1-2, the V gene TRBV2, with D possibly matching TRBD1 (5 bases). The CDR3 loop spans 14 amino acids. Germline assignment: CDR1 SNHLY and CDR2 FYNNEI. V lost 1 base, J lost 8 bases, and 14 bases lay in between.

The genes are TRBV18 and TRBJ1-6; D is unresolved. The CDR3 totals 14 residues. The V gene's germline CDR1 is KGHSH and CDR2 LQKENI. The V end was cut by 0 bases, the J end by 6 bases, with 6 bases between. The CDR3 nucleotides are TGTGCCAGCTCACCACCCCTGCTTAATTCACCCCTCCACTTT. Translated: CASSPPLLNSPLHF.

This chain links TRBV6-5 with TRBJ2-7; TRBD2 is a possible D gene (6 bases). The CDR3 length is 12 residues. The ends were cut back, 4 bases at V and 7 bases at J, with 11 bases in the middle. CDR1 and CDR2 from the germline V gene are MNHEY and SVGAGI. The CDR3 sequence: CASSFVGREQYF. The CDR3 DNA reads TGTGCCAGCAGTTTCGTCGGGAGAGAGCAGTACTTC.

The V and J genes are TRBV19 and TRBJ1-1; no clear D. Trimming took off 5 bases at V and 7 bases at J, with 8 bases between the two ends. CDR3 size: 11 residues. The germline V gene encodes CDR1 LNHDA and CDR2 SQIVND (reference sequence). Here the CDR3 DNA reads TGTGCCAGTAGTCAAAAGGGTGAAGCTTTCTTT. Protein sequence: CASSQKGEAFF.

This chain joins TRBV27 and TRBJ1-2; TRBD1 agrees at 9 bases. Germline lookup yields CDR1 MNHEY and CDR2 SMNVEV (reference sequence). The V and J ends lost 4 bases and 8 bases, in that order; junction bases with no gene match: 8. The CDR3 is 14 residues long. This CDR3 reads CASSYGTGRLGYTF. The DNA of the CDR3 is TGTGCCAGCAGTTACGGGACAGGGAGGCTCGGCTACACCTTC.

The genes are TRBV5-4 and TRBJ1-2; D uncertain. CDR1 and CDR2 (germline): SGHNT, YYREEE (reference sequence). The CDR3 consists of 13 residues. V was clipped by 0 bases and J by 1 base, with 4 bases between them. The CDR3 loop reads CASSLGVNYGYTF. As DNA, the CDR3 is TGTGCCAGCAGCTTGGGAGTTAACTATGGCTACACCTTC.

The chain carries TRBV10-3 and TRBJ1-4; D gene unclear. V gave up 2 bases and J gave up 11 bases, with 21 bases separating them. The CDR3 runs 16 residues. The germline gives CDR1 ENHRY, CDR2 SYGVKD. The CDR3 spells CAISEPAGGFGTKLFF. CDR3 DNA: TGTGCCATCAGTGAGCCCGCTGGCGGTTTTGGTACGAAACTGTTTTTT.

V gene TRBV2 combines with J gene TRBJ1-5, with D possibly TRBD1 on 5 matching bases. The germline V gene has CDR1 SNHLY and CDR2 FYNNEI. The CDR3 has 14 amino acids. Trimming shortened V by 1 base and J by 6 bases, and 10 bases separated the two germline ends. The CDR3 loop reads CASSEGRVTQPQHF. The CDR3 region has the DNA TGTGCCAGCAGTGAAGGCAGGGTAACTCAGCCCCAGCATTTT.

The chain joins TRBV28 to TRBJ1-2; D call uncertain. The V end was cut by 5 bases, the J end by 0 bases, with 7 bases between. The CDR3 is made up of 13 amino acids. Per germline, CDR1 MDHEN and CDR2 SYDVKM. CDR3 DNA: TGTGCCAGCAGTCTCGCCTCTAACTATGGCTACACCTTC. Its translation: CASSLASNYGYTF.

The chain joins TRBV12-3 or TRBV12-4 to TRBJ1-2; 7 nucleotides align to TRBD1. With 4 bases clipped from V and 4 bases from J, the junction kept 3 bases outside the gene matches. The CDR3 runs to 13 residues. The CDR3 coding sequence is TGTGCCAGCAGTTGGGGACAGCCCTATGGCTACACCTTC. This gives the protein CASSWGQPYGYTF.

The chain uses TRBV7-9 and TRBJ2-7, with D unclear. The V gene's germline CDR1 is SEHNR and CDR2 FQNEAQ (reference sequence). The length of the CDR3 is 15 residues. Deletions cut 1 base from V and 1 base from J, with 11 bases between. CDR3 in DNA: TGTGCCAGCAGCTTAGACCCCCTTCGGTCCTACGAGCAGTACTTC. Encoded protein: CASSLDPLRSYEQYF. Drawing the rest from reference TRBV7-9 and TRBJ2-7, the complete variable domain is DTGVSQNPRHKITKRGQNVTFRCDPISEHNRLYWYRQTLGQGPEFLTYFQNEAQLEKSRLLSDRFSAERPKGSFSTLEIQRTEQGDSAMYLCASSLDPLRSYEQYFGPGTRLTVT.

The genes are TRBV2 and TRBJ1-5, with TRBD1 matching over 7 bases. Trimming took 6 bases from V and 6 from J; bases not matched to a gene: 8. The CDR3 totals 14 residues. Germline-derived CDR1 and CDR2 are SNHLY and FYNNEI. The CDR3 here is CASSDKSGGQPQHF. CDR3 coding DNA: TGTGCCAGCAGCGACAAATCAGGGGGTCAGCCCCAGCATTTT.

The chain links TRBV19 to TRBJ1-6, with 9 bases aligning to TRBD1. CDR3 length: 12 residues. CDR1 and CDR2 (germline): LNHDA, SQIVND (reference sequence). V shed 9 bases and J 7 bases; nucleotides not matched to a gene: 1. The CDR3 DNA reads as TGTGCCAGCGGACAGGGGAATTCACCCCTCCACTTT. This translates into CASGQGNSPLHF.

This clone was recorded only once. The chain recombines TRBV20-1 with TRBJ2-1; TRBD2 matches at 10 bases. Germline V CDR1 and CDR2: DFQATT, SNEGSKA (reference sequence). CDR3 size: 16 residues. The V gene end was trimmed by 3 bases and the J gene end by 1 base; junction bases not matched to a gene: 6. The CDR3 nucleotides are TGCAGTGCTAGTCTTCTAGCGGGAGTTTCCTACAATGAGCAGTTCTTC. Translating it yields CSASLLAGVSYNEQFF.